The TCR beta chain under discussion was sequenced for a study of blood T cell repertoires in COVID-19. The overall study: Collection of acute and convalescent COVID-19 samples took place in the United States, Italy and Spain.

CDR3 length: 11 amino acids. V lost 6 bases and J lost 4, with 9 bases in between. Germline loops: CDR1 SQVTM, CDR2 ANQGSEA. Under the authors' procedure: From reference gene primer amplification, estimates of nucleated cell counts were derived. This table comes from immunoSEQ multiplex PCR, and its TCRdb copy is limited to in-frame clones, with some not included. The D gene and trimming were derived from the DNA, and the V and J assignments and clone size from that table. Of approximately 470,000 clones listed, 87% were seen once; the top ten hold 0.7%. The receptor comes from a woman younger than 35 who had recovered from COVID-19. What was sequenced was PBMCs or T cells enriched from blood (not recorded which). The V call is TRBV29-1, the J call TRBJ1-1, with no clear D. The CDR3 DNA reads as TGCAGCGTCCTCGGTTTCACTGAAGCTTTCTTT. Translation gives CSVLGFTEAFF.